What follows are 32 T cell receptor beta chains derived from one specimen sequenced in a study of T-cell memory formation after mild COVID-19. One entry per CDR3 protein, called by TCRdb with MiXCR from the 5' RACE reads. The sample consists of about 470,000 distinct CDR3 sequences, roughly 18% of them appearing once. Specimen: PBMCs or a T cell subset sorted from them (not recorded which). These receptors originate from an adult woman who had mild COVID-19 (a few samples of this study predate the infection). Cell type and time point are not known.

The chain is built from TRBV20-1 and TRBJ1-1, with D perhaps TRBD1 (5 bases). CDR1 is DFQATT, CDR2 SNEGSKA, per germline (reference sequence). The CDR3 extends over 14 amino acids. V shed 3 bases and J shed 10 bases, with 21 bases lying between them. CDR3 loop: CSASLPGPKTAAFF. The CDR3 region has the DNA TGCAGTGCTAGTCTTCCGGGACCCAAAACGGCAGCTTTCTTT.

This clonotype was picked up a small number of times. The chain joins TRBV3-1 to TRBJ2-5; D gene uncertain. The V gene lost 0 bases and the J gene lost 3 bases, with 8 bases spanning the gap. The CDR3 length is 14 residues. Germline V gene sequence: CDR1 LGHDT, CDR2 YNNKEL (reference sequence). Here the CDR3 DNA reads TGTGCCAGCAGCCAAGATATACGGGAAGAGACCCAGTACTTC. Translating it yields CASSQDIREETQYF.

This clonotype was observed a handful of times. The chain is built from TRBV9 and TRBJ2-1, with 10 bases fitting TRBD2. Trimming removed 2 bases from V and 7 bases from J; junction bases left unmatched: 6. Per the germline V gene, CDR1 is SGDLS and CDR2 is YYNGEE. The CDR3 runs to 15 residues. As DNA, the CDR3 is TGTGCCAGCAGCGTTACTAGCGGGAATCGGAATGAGCAGTTCTTC. Protein sequence: CASSVTSGNRNEQFF.

There are a few counts of this clonotype. The chain joins TRBV5-1 to TRBJ2-1; 9 bases line up with TRBD1. There are 15 residues in the CDR3. V lost 4 bases and J lost 4; bases outside the gene matches: 6. Per the germline V gene, CDR1 is SGHRS and CDR2 is YFSETQ. CDR3 sequence reads: CASSPGDREYNEQFF. The CDR3 DNA reads TGCGCCAGCAGCCCAGGGGACAGGGAGTACAATGAGCAGTTCTTC.

The chain employs TRBV7-3 and TRBJ1-3; D remains ambiguous. V was pared by 7 bases and J by 0 bases, with 16 bases between. Per germline, CDR1 SGHTA and CDR2 FQGTGA. The CDR3 loop spans 16 amino acids. CDR3 sequence reads: CASTTSRLYSGNTIYF. In DNA form, the CDR3 reads TGTGCCAGCACTACATCCAGGCTTTACTCTGGAAACACCATATATTTT.

This clonotype was observed many times. The chain links TRBV7-2 to TRBJ2-5, with 9 bases identical to TRBD2. The junction had 11 bases not matched to a gene; V was cut back by 4 bases and J by 5 bases. Germline V gene lookup returns CDR1 SGHTA and CDR2 FQGNSA. The CDR3 sequence is 16 residues long. The DNA of the CDR3 is TGTGCCAGCAGCTGGCCGCGGGGGGGAGCTATGGAGACCCAGTACTTC. Encoded protein: CASSWPRGGAMETQYF. The full variable domain, in which reference TRBV7-2 and TRBJ2-5 provide the parts outside the CDR3, is GAGVSQSPSNKVTEKGKDVELRCDPISGHTALYWYRQSLGQGLEFLIYFQGNSAPDKSGLPSDRFSAERTGGSVSTLTIQRTQQEDSAVYLCASSWPRGGAMETQYFGPGTRLLVL.

The chain joins TRBV7-6 to TRBJ2-1; 10 bases are a match to TRBD2. After removal of 5 bases from V and 6 bases from J, the junction contained 4 bases not matched to a gene. Germline lookup yields CDR1 SGHVS and CDR2 FNYEAQ. The CDR3 contains 14 residues. This CDR3 reads CASSPRLAGNEQFF. In nucleotides, the CDR3 is TGTGCCAGCAGCCCCCGACTAGCGGGCAATGAGCAGTTCTTC. The whole variable domain, remainder taken from reference TRBV7-6 and TRBJ2-1, is GAGVSQSPRYKVTKRGQDVALRCDPISGHVSLYWYRQALGQGPEFLTYFNYEAQQDKSGLPNDRFSAERPEGSISTLTIQRTEQRDSAMYRCASSPRLAGNEQFFGPGTRLTVL.

The rearrangement joins TRBV9 to TRBJ2-7; 8 nucleotides agree with TRBD1. The CDR3 is 15 amino acids. Germline V gene lookup returns CDR1 SGDLS and CDR2 YYNGEE. J gave up 3 bases and V 2 bases, and 7 bases lay outside the gene matches. The CDR3 nucleotides read TGTGCCAGCAGCGTCGGAGGGACAGGAGACTACGAGCAGTACTTC. This sequence encodes CASSVGGTGDYEQYF. Complete variable domain (other parts from reference TRBV9 and TRBJ2-7): DSGVTQTPKHLITATGQRVTLRCSPRSGDLSVYWYQQSLDQGLQFLIQYYNGEERAKGNILERFSAQQFPDLHSELNLSSLELGDSALYFCASSVGGTGDYEQYFGPGTRLTVT.

The chain recombines TRBV11-2 with TRBJ2-3, with 8 bases that match TRBD1. The CDR3 runs 14 residues. Germline V gene lookup returns CDR1 SGHAT and CDR2 FQNNGV. The V gene end was trimmed by 8 bases and the J gene end by 3 bases; junction bases not matched to a gene: 7. CDR3 sequence reads: CASGDRKNTDTQYF. CDR3 nucleotides: TGTGCCAGCGGGGACAGGAAAAATACAGATACGCAGTATTTT.

The chain joins TRBV20-1 to TRBJ1-1; D may be TRBD1 (5 bases). Deletions cut 3 bases from V and 7 bases from J, with 15 bases between. Germline CDR1 DFQATT, CDR2 SNEGSKA (reference sequence). The CDR3 spans 13 residues. In DNA form, the CDR3 reads TGCAGTGCTAGGTACCCGGGGGATTTTGAAGCTTTCTTT. It is translated as CSARYPGDFEAFF.

The genes are TRBV9 and TRBJ2-3; D gene unclear. Trimming cost V 4 bases and J 0 bases, with 15 bases left between them. The germline V gene encodes CDR1 SGDLS and CDR2 YYNGEE. The CDR3 totals 16 residues. The DNA of the CDR3 is TGTGCCAGCAGCCTCGGACGGACCCTTAGCACAGATACGCAGTATTTT. Its translation is CASSLGRTLSTDTQYF.

V is TRBV20-1 and J is TRBJ2-1; tentative D call: TRBD2 (6 bases). CDR1 is DFQATT and CDR2 is SNEGSKA in the germline V gene (reference sequence). This CDR3 contains 15 residues. Deletions cut 1 base from V and 2 bases from J, with 12 bases between. In DNA, the CDR3 is TGCAGTGCTAGAGCTTGGGGGACTGCCTACAATGAGCAGTTCTTC. Encoded protein: CSARAWGTAYNEQFF.

The chain combines TRBV6-5 with TRBJ2-6; 8 positions agree with TRBD1. The CDR3 loop spans 17 amino acids. Germline loops: CDR1 MNHEY, CDR2 SVGAGI. With 7 bases clipped from V and 1 base from J, the junction kept 9 bases outside the gene matches. CDR3 loop: CASTIRQGISGANVLTF. CDR3 sequence (DNA): TGTGCCAGCACCATCCGACAGGGGATTTCTGGGGCCAACGTCCTGACTTTC.

V usage is TRBV18 and J usage is TRBJ2-7, with 10 bases fitting TRBD1. Germline trimming cut 1 base from V and 7 bases from J; bases unmatched to any gene: 4. Germline V lookup: CDR1 KGHSH, CDR2 LQKENI. This CDR3 has 14 amino acids. The CDR3 DNA reads TGTGCCAGCTCACCACGGCGGACAGGGGGTGAGCAGTACTTC. Translating gives CASSPRRTGGEQYF.

The chain couples TRBV5-5 to TRBJ1-1; weak D call: TRBD1 (6 bases). Looked up from germline, CDR1 is SGHKS and CDR2 is YYEKEE (reference sequence). V was pared by 2 bases and J by 0 bases, with 11 bases between. The CDR3 runs 15 residues. The CDR3 DNA follows: TGTGCCAGCAGCTTTTTCAGGGGAATGAACACTGAAGCTTTCTTT. Translating it yields CASSFFRGMNTEAFF.

A few counts support this clonotype. The chain uses TRBV12-3 or TRBV12-4 and TRBJ2-7, with D possibly matching TRBD1 (5 bases). The CDR3 length is 15 residues. V gave up 6 bases and J gave up 1 base, with 16 bases separating them. DNA of the CDR3: TGTGCCAGCAGCCCGTCAGGGTCCCAATCCTACGAGCAGTACTTC. Translated: CASSPSGSQSYEQYF.

This clonotype was seen a handful of times. J is TRBJ1-3 and V is TRBV29-1; the match to TRBD1 covers 7 bases. Looked up from germline, CDR1 is SQVTM and CDR2 is ANQGSEA. This CDR3 spans 13 amino acids. V lost 4 bases to trimming and J lost 1 base; unmatched junction nucleotides: 1. The CDR3 sequence is CSVAQGSGNTIYF. DNA for the CDR3: TGCAGCGTTGCACAGGGGTCTGGAAACACCATATATTTT. Drawing the rest from reference TRBV29-1 and TRBJ1-3, the complete variable domain is SAVISQKPSRDICQRGTSLTIQCQVDSQVTMMFWYRQQPGQSLTLIATANQGSEATYESGFVIDKFPISRPNLTFSTLTVSNMSPEDSSIYLCSVAQGSGNTIYFGEGSWLTVV.

This chain connects TRBV5-1 to TRBJ2-5; 12 nucleotides line up with TRBD2. Trimming removed 3 bases from V and 5 bases from J; junction bases left unmatched: 5. Germline loops: CDR1 SGHRS, CDR2 YFSETQ. The CDR3 totals 15 residues. The CDR3 here is CASSSSGGASETQYF. The CDR3 region has the DNA TGCGCCAGCAGCTCTAGCGGGGGGGCCTCGGAGACCCAGTACTTC. The variable domain in full, completed from reference TRBV5-1 and TRBJ2-5, reads KAGVTQTPRYLIKTRGQQVTLSCSPISGHRSVSWYQQTPGQGLQFLFEYFSETQRNKGNFPGRFSGRQFSNSRSEMNVSTLELGDSALYLCASSSSGGASETQYFGPGTRLLVL.

V is TRBV7-3 and J is TRBJ2-7, with TRBD1 identical over 7 bases. Germline values: CDR1 SGHTA, CDR2 FQGTGA. The V and J ends lost 0 bases and 3 bases, in that order; junction bases with no gene match: 5. This CDR3 contains 15 residues. The CDR3 DNA is TGTGCCAGCAGCTTAACGGACAGGAAAAGCTACGAGCAGTACTTC. This encodes CASSLTDRKSYEQYF.

This sequence joins TRBV27 and TRBJ1-1; 7 bases are shared with TRBD1. The CDR3 runs 14 residues. Germline CDR1 is MNHEY and CDR2 is SMNVEV (reference sequence). V trimming: 6 bases; J trimming: 5 bases; junction bases outside the gene matches: 9. CDR3 nucleotide sequence: TGTGCCAGCAGACACGACAGGGCGATGACTGAAGCTTTCTTT. Encoded protein: CASRHDRAMTEAFF.

This clonotype was picked up a small number of times. The CDR3 coding sequence is TGTGCCAGCAGCCCGAAGGTCGTTTCTAGCGGGGCTAGCACAGATACGCAGTATTTT. Its protein product is CASSPKVVSSGASTDTQYF. The chain carries TRBV7-3 and TRBJ2-3; 9 bases line up with TRBD2. This CDR3 comprises 19 residues. Per germline, CDR1 SGHTA and CDR2 FQGTGA. Germline trimming cut 5 bases from V and 0 bases from J; bases unmatched to any gene: 15.

The sample holds a few counts of this clonotype. The rearrangement joins TRBV7-3 to TRBJ1-6; 8 bases map to TRBD1. The CDR3 loop spans 15 amino acids. The V and J ends lost 4 bases and 6 bases, in that order; junction bases with no gene match: 5. The germline V gene has CDR1 SGHTA and CDR2 FQGTGA. The CDR3 region is CASSSGTGGNSPLHF. The DNA for the CDR3 is TGTGCCAGCAGCTCCGGGACAGGTGGTAATTCACCCCTCCACTTT. Full variable domain (rest looked up from reference TRBV7-3 and TRBJ1-6): GAGVSQTPSNKVTEKGKYVELRCDPISGHTALYWYRQSLGQGPEFLIYFQGTGAADDSGLPNDRFFAVRPEGSVSTLKIQRTERGDSAVYLCASSSGTGGNSPLHFGNGTRLTVT.

This clonotype appeared a few times. V usage is TRBV5-1 and J usage is TRBJ2-7, with 7 nucleotides matching TRBD1. There are 14 residues in the CDR3. V was pared by 3 bases and J by 3 bases, with 6 bases of the junction left unmatched. Germline V lookup: CDR1 SGHRS, CDR2 YFSETQ. CDR3 DNA: TGCGCCAGCAGCTCGCCGGACAGGAGCTACGAGCAGTACTTC. Protein: CASSSPDRSYEQYF. Full variable domain (rest looked up from reference TRBV5-1 and TRBJ2-7): KAGVTQTPRYLIKTRGQQVTLSCSPISGHRSVSWYQQTPGQGLQFLFEYFSETQRNKGNFPGRFSGRQFSNSRSEMNVSTLELGDSALYLCASSSPDRSYEQYFGPGTRLTVT.

This chain uses TRBV4-3 with TRBJ1-1; TRBD1 is a possible D gene (6 bases). The germline gives CDR1 LGHNA, CDR2 YSLEER. Trimming left V 0 bases short and J 0 bases short, with 20 bases between. This CDR3 region has 19 residues. The CDR3 coding sequence is TGCGCCAGCAGCCAAGATTTCGGCGAGGACAGACCTCTGAACACTGAAGCTTTCTTT. Amino acid sequence: CASSQDFGEDRPLNTEAFF.

This clonotype was counted a few times. The chain recombines TRBV7-9 with TRBJ2-1; D is ambiguous. Germline loops: CDR1 SEHNR, CDR2 FQNEAQ (reference sequence). The V end was cut by 3 bases, the J end by 1 base, with 19 bases between. This CDR3 is built from 18 residues. CDR3 sequence: CASSFSFGVRKSYNEQFF. The DNA of the CDR3 is TGTGCCAGCAGCTTCAGCTTTGGAGTTCGGAAGTCCTACAATGAGCAGTTCTTC.

In its sample, this clonotype was seen a few times. The chain links TRBV11-3 to TRBJ2-4; TRBD1 agrees at 7 bases. This CDR3 is 17 amino acids long. The germline V gene encodes CDR1 SGHNT and CDR2 YENEEA. V shed 0 bases and J 1 base; nucleotides not matched to a gene: 6. As DNA, the CDR3 is TGTGCCAGCAGCTTAGAAGGGGGCATTGGGGCCAAAAACATTCAGTACTTC. This gives the protein CASSLEGGIGAKNIQYF. The entire variable domain, with the rest obtained from reference TRBV11-3 and TRBJ2-4, is as follows: EAGVVQSPRYKIIEKKQPVAFWCNPISGHNTLYWYLQNLGQGPELLIRYENEEAVDDSQLPKDRFSAERLKGVDSTLKIQPAELGDSAVYLCASSLEGGIGAKNIQYFGAGTRLSVL.

This clonotype appeared a few times. This rearrangement joins TRBV27 to TRBJ2-2, with D unresolved. Looked up from germline, CDR1 is MNHEY and CDR2 is SMNVEV (reference sequence). This CDR3 comprises 12 residues. Trimming removed 6 bases from V and 6 bases from J, with 8 bases in between. The DNA of the CDR3 is TGTGCCAGCAGGGACGAATCCGGGGAGCTGTTTTTT. It yields the protein CASRDESGELFF.

The genes are TRBV12-3 or TRBV12-4 and TRBJ2-7, with TRBD2 identical over 8 bases. CDR3 size: 14 residues. V lost 5 bases and J lost 3; bases outside the gene matches: 6. CDR3 DNA sequence: TGTGCCAGCAGTGATAGCGGGACTGACTACGAGCAGTACTTC. This sequence encodes CASSDSGTDYEQYF.

This clonotype was seen a few times. The gene calls are TRBV30 and TRBJ2-1; possibly TRBD1 or TRBD2 for D (5 bases each). Trimming stripped 2 bases from V and 7 bases from J, with 12 bases between. CDR1 is GTSNPN and CDR2 is SVGIG in the germline V gene (reference sequence). This CDR3 spans 13 amino acids. The CDR3 DNA reads as TGTGCCTGGAGTAATTTTGGGGGAAATGAGCAGTTCTTC. This encodes CAWSNFGGNEQFF.

The CDR3 reads CASSSGQTRLKQYF. The CDR3 nucleotides are TGCGCCAGCAGTTCCGGACAGACTCGTTTGAAGCAGTACTTC. This sequence joins TRBV5-1 and TRBJ2-7; weak D call: TRBD1 (6 bases). This CDR3 comprises 14 residues. The V end was cut by 5 bases, the J end by 8 bases, with 20 bases between. Germline CDR1 and CDR2: SGHRS and YFSETQ.

The chain carries TRBV5-6 and TRBJ2-4, with 9 bases fitting TRBD2. The V and J ends lost 4 bases and 5 bases, in that order; junction bases with no gene match: 1. From germline, CDR1 is SGHDT and CDR2 YYEEEE. This CDR3 is 13 amino acids long. CDR3 DNA: TGTGCCAGCAGCGTAGCGGGAGAAAACATTCAGTACTTC. It specifies CASSVAGENIQYF.

The table lists this clonotype with a few counts. The genes are TRBV12-3 or TRBV12-4 and TRBJ2-7, with 7 bases matching TRBD1. The junction had 9 bases not matched to a gene; V was cut back by 6 bases and J by 4 bases. This CDR3 spans 14 amino acids. As DNA, the CDR3 is TGTGCCAGCAGCCAGTCGATCAGGGGGTACGAGCAGTACTTC. Translated, it gives CASSQSIRGYEQYF.